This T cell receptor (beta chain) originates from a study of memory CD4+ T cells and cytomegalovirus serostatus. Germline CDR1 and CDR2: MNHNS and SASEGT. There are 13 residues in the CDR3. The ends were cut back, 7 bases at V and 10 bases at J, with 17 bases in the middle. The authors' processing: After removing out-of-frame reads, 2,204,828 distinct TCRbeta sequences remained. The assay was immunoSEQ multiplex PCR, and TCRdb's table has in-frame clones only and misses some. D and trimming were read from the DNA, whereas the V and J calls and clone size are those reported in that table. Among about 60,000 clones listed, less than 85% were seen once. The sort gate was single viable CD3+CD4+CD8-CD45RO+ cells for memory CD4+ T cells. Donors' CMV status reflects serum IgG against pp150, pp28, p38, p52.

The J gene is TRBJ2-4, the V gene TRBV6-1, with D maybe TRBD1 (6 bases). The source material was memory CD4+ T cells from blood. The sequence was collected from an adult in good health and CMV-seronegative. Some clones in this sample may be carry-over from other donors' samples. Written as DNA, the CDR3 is TGTGCCAGCATATCAACAGGCCAGGGGATTCAGTACTTC. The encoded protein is CASISTGQGIQYF.